This T cell receptor beta chain is from a study of response to subunit inactivated influenza vaccine. Study-wide points: Only a handful of new T cells, the authors suggested, are recruited with each seasonal influenza vaccination.

TCRdb passed the RT-PCR reads through MiXCR, listing each CDR3 protein once. The profile shows about 530,000 distinct CDR3 sequences, over 9.5% of them singletons. The CDR3 is made up of 16 amino acids. The germline V gene encodes CDR1 SQVTM and CDR2 ANQGSEA. V lost 3 bases to trimming and J lost 2 bases, with 16 bases between them. Concerning this clonotype: Antigen: not known. A much larger clone lies one base from this, so it may be a read error.

This TCR was recovered from a man aged 45-65 years who received an inactivated influenza vaccine. The rearrangement joins TRBV29-1 to TRBJ2-2, with D perhaps matching TRBD1 (6 bases). The specimen was PBMCs from blood, collected on the day of vaccination. Here the CDR3 reads CSVDGFGRGNTGELFF. The DNA for the CDR3 is TGCAGCGTTGACGGGTTCGGCAGGGGAAACACCGGGGAGCTGTTTTTT.